Shown below are 24 T cell receptor beta chains from a single sample sequenced in a study of OX40 agonist ivuxolimab in advanced cancers. Assay: immunoSEQ multiplex PCR; the TCRdb copy retains only in-frame clones and omits some. The sample has more than 80,000 clones, over 75% seen once; the top ten hold around 0.3%. The sample here was CD4+ or CD8+ T cells sorted from blood, taken in a trial of the OX40 agonist ivuxolimab. Receptors originate from an adult with an advanced solid tumor such as melanoma, head and neck, liver or kidney cancer.

This clone showed up just once. The V gene is TRBV18, the J gene TRBJ1-6; no clear D. Trimming cost V 1 base and J 7 bases, with 8 bases left between them. CDR3 size: 14 residues. CDR1 and CDR2 from the germline V gene are KGHSH and LQKENI. The CDR3 sequence is CASSPQGPNSPLHF. In DNA, the CDR3 is TGTGCCAGCTCACCACAGGGTCCCAATTCACCCCTCCACTTT. Using reference TRBV18 and TRBJ1-6 for the parts outside the CDR3, the full variable domain is NAGVMQNPRHLVRRRGQEARLRCSPMKGHSHVYWYRQLPEEGLKFMVYLQKENIIDESGMPKERFSAEFPKEGPSILRIQQVVRGDSAAYFCASSPQGPNSPLHFGNGTRLTVT.

The chain links TRBV30 to TRBJ1-4; 9 positions match TRBD1. The CDR3 is 16 residues long. The germline gives CDR1 GTSNPN, CDR2 SVGIG (reference sequence). The junction had 15 bases not matched to a gene; V was cut back by 5 bases and J by 8 bases. The CDR3 region is CAWLWDRVYLGEKLFF. As DNA, the CDR3 is TGTGCCTGGCTTTGGGACAGGGTCTACCTAGGAGAAAAACTGTTTTTT.

The gene calls are TRBV7-8 and TRBJ1-1, with unresolved D. CDR1 and CDR2 from the germline V gene are SGHVS and FQNEAQ. The CDR3 runs 13 residues. Trimming took off 1 base at V and 0 bases at J, with 3 bases between the two ends. CDR3 DNA: TGTGCCAGCAGCTTAGTATTGAACACTGAAGCTTTCTTT. This encodes CASSLVLNTEAFF.

As to this clone: The junction does not match germline at one end; this may be a read error. The chain couples TRBV27 to TRBJ2-5; D gene uncertain. The CDR3 totals 13 residues. Germline V CDR1 and CDR2: MNHEY, SMNVEV (reference sequence). As DNA, the CDR3 is TGTGCCAGCCGTTTAATGGGCCAAGAGACCCAGTACTTC. Its protein product is CASRLMGQETQYF.

The chain carries TRBV11-2 and TRBJ2-1; 10 nucleotides agree with TRBD2. Germline V gives CDR1 SGHAT, CDR2 FQNNGV. The junction had 14 bases not matched to a gene; V was cut back by 4 bases and J by 8 bases. The CDR3 covers 17 residues. The CDR3 reads CASSSPSLAGVVDEQFF. CDR3 in DNA: TGTGCCAGCAGCTCCCCTTCGCTAGCGGGAGTTGTAGATGAGCAGTTCTTC.

V usage is TRBV7-9 and J usage is TRBJ2-2, with 11 bases fitting TRBD1. With V trimmed by 6 bases and J by 0 bases, 0 bases remained unmatched. This CDR3 spans 15 amino acids. Germline lookup yields CDR1 SEHNR and CDR2 FQNEAQ (reference sequence). CDR3: CASRGQGANTGELFF. As DNA, the CDR3 is TGTGCCAGCAGGGGACAGGGGGCGAACACCGGGGAGCTGTTTTTT.

V and J are TRBV19 and TRBJ2-1; the D gene could be TRBD1 or TRBD2 (5 bases each). Germline values: CDR1 LNHDA, CDR2 SQIVND (reference sequence). Trimming took 5 bases from V and 10 from J, leaving 21 bases between them. The CDR3 is 15 residues long. The CDR3 spells CASSAGTRGTSEQFF. In DNA form, the CDR3 reads TGTGCCAGTAGTGCCGGGACCAGAGGAACTTCGGAGCAGTTCTTC.

This sequence joins TRBV5-8 and TRBJ1-1; D not resolved. V was clipped by 0 bases and J by 0 bases, with 9 bases between them. CDR1 is SGHTS, CDR2 YDEGEE, per germline. The length of the CDR3 is 15 residues. The CDR3 protein is CASSLALSMNTEAFF. The DNA for the CDR3 is TGTGCCAGCAGCTTGGCCTTAAGCATGAACACTGAAGCTTTCTTT.

The rearrangement joins TRBV4-3 to TRBJ2-3; D unresolved. The CDR3 covers 17 residues. V was clipped by 3 bases and J by 6 bases, with 22 bases between them. Germline CDR1 reads LGHNA; CDR2 reads YSLEER. The CDR3 is CASSQDGSGSITDTQYF. The CDR3 DNA follows: TGCGCCAGCAGCCAGGACGGAAGTGGGTCTATAACCGATACGCAGTATTTT.

The genes are TRBV6-6 and TRBJ2-1; TRBD2 matches 9 bases. CDR3 length: 16 residues. From germline, CDR1 is MNHNY and CDR2 SVGAGI (reference sequence). J lost 7 bases, V lost 8 bases, and 15 bases had no gene match. The DNA for the CDR3 is TGTGCCAGCCGAACTTTAGCGGGAGATATAGGGAATGAGCAGTTCTTC. It translates to CASRTLAGDIGNEQFF.

The rearrangement links TRBV5-1 to TRBJ2-7; D may be TRBD1 (7 bases). Germline lookup yields CDR1 SGHRS and CDR2 YFSETQ. The CDR3 runs to 14 residues. The ends were cut back, 5 bases at V and 2 bases at J, with 14 bases in the middle. The CDR3 nucleotides read TGCGCCAGCAGGTCGCAGGGGGGAGCCTACGAGCAGTACTTC. Its protein is CASRSQGGAYEQYF.

The gene calls are TRBV28 and TRBJ1-3, with D tentatively TRBD1 (6 bases). V was trimmed by 1 base and J by 0 bases, leaving 19 bases between them. This CDR3 has 19 residues. Germline CDR1 reads MDHEN; CDR2 reads SYDVKM. The CDR3 loop reads CASSLSRGKGQTSGNTIYF. CDR3 DNA: TGTGCCAGCAGTTTATCACGTGGTAAAGGACAGACCTCTGGAAACACCATATATTTT.

The rearrangement links TRBV11-2 to TRBJ2-7; D unclear. The V gene lost 3 bases and the J gene lost 0 bases, with 9 bases spanning the gap. Germline V CDR1 and CDR2: SGHAT, FQNNGV. The CDR3 runs to 14 residues. The CDR3 spells CASSLYVSSYEQYF. The CDR3 DNA is TGTGCCAGCAGCTTGTATGTAAGCTCCTACGAGCAGTACTTC.

This clone appeared a single time. The chain is built from TRBV28 and TRBJ1-4, with TRBD1 identical over 12 bases. Germline assignment: CDR1 MDHEN and CDR2 SYDVKM. V shed 3 bases and J 8 bases; nucleotides not matched to a gene: 4. The CDR3 totals 15 residues. DNA for the CDR3: TGTGCCAGCAGTTTTCGGGACAGGGGGCTGGAAAAACTGTTTTTT. This codes for CASSFRDRGLEKLFF.

The chain joins TRBV19 to TRBJ2-5; D is uncertain. CDR1 is LNHDA, CDR2 SQIVND, per germline (reference sequence). Trimming removed 4 bases at V and 5 bases at J, with 11 bases between. The CDR3 length is 13 residues. The CDR3 is CASSTTSGETQYF. The CDR3 DNA is TGTGCCAGTAGTACTACATCTGGCGAGACCCAGTACTTC.

The J gene is TRBJ2-1, the V gene TRBV7-2; D perhaps matches TRBD2 (6 bases). CDR1 is SGHTA, CDR2 FQGNSA, per germline. Trimming removed 6 bases at V and 8 bases at J, with 11 bases between. CDR3 size: 12 residues. The CDR3 DNA reads as TGTGCCAGCAGACGGGACTTAGATGAGCAGTTCTTC. Encoded protein: CASRRDLDEQFF.

The V and J genes are TRBV5-6 and TRBJ1-6, with TRBD1 matching over 8 bases. The CDR3 covers 16 residues. CDR1 and CDR2 (germline): SGHDT, YYEEEE. V trimming: 4 bases; J trimming: 8 bases; junction bases outside the gene matches: 11. The CDR3 nucleotides read TGTGCCAGCAGCCAGACAGGGGATGGTGGTGATTCACCCCTCCACTTT. Translating it yields CASSQTGDGGDSPLHF.

The chain uses TRBV14 and TRBJ2-1; TRBD2 matches at 8 bases. This CDR3 spans 14 amino acids. Looked up from germline, CDR1 is SGHDN and CDR2 is FVKESK. The J segment lost 10 bases and the V segment lost 2 bases, leaving 7 bases of the junction unmatched. The CDR3 loop reads CASSQIAGSLEQFF. The CDR3 DNA reads TGTGCCAGCAGCCAAATAGCGGGGAGTTTGGAGCAGTTCTTC.

The chain carries TRBV7-3 and TRBJ2-3; 8 positions agree with TRBD2. The CDR3 has 14 residues. Germline values: CDR1 SGHTA, CDR2 FQGTGA. With V trimmed by 5 bases and J by 5 bases, 6 bases remained unmatched. The CDR3: CASSPAGVIDTQYF. CDR3 DNA sequence: TGTGCCAGCAGCCCAGCGGGAGTGATAGATACGCAGTATTTT.

Remarks on this clone: A read error may produce the germline difference seen at one junction end. The sample holds other DNA sequences that translate to the same CDR3. V is TRBV10-2 and J is TRBJ1-2, with D maybe TRBD1 (6 bases). The CDR3 runs 13 residues. The germline CDR1 and CDR2 sequences are WSHSY and SAAADI. The CDR3 DNA follows: TGCGCCAGCAGCTCACAGGGCAACTACGGCTACACCTTC. This translates into CASSSQGNYGYTF.

V is TRBV6-5 and J is TRBJ1-1, with TRBD1 as a possible D gene (5 bases). The ends were cut back, 4 bases at V and 4 bases at J, with 13 bases in the middle. This CDR3 is 14 amino acids long. Germline V lookup: CDR1 MNHEY, CDR2 SVGAGI. The CDR3 coding sequence is TGTGCCAGCAGTTGGCAGGGCCTAACCACTGAAGCTTTCTTT. Residues: CASSWQGLTTEAFF.

This sequence joins TRBV19 and TRBJ2-5; tentative D call: TRBD2 (5 bases). The V gene lost 4 bases and the J gene lost 7 bases, with 7 bases spanning the gap. This CDR3 comprises 11 residues. Germline assignment: CDR1 LNHDA and CDR2 SQIVND (reference sequence). CDR3 in DNA: TGTGCCAGTAGTAGTCGGGGGACCCAGTACTTC. Encoded protein: CASSSRGTQYF.

The V and J genes are TRBV7-8 and TRBJ2-1; TRBD1 is a possible D gene (6 bases). Germline-derived CDR1 and CDR2 are SGHVS and FQNEAQ. The CDR3 is made up of 14 amino acids. V was cut by 5 bases and J by 5 bases, with 13 bases left in between. Written as DNA, the CDR3 is TGTGCCAGCAGCAATTTCGGGACAAACAATGAGCAGTTCTTC. Its translation is CASSNFGTNNEQFF.

The chain carries TRBV7-2 and TRBJ2-2; weak D call: TRBD2 (6 bases). Germline CDR1 and CDR2: SGHTA and FQGNSA. Trimming removed 0 bases at V and 4 bases at J, with 6 bases between. The CDR3 loop spans 14 amino acids. The CDR3 DNA sequence: TGTGCCAGCAGCTTAGCGGGAGGCACCGGGGAGCTGTTTTTT. Translated: CASSLAGGTGELFF.